The rows below give T cell receptor beta chains drawn from one sample of a study of regulatory T cells in long-lasting Graves disease. TCRdb itself ran the multiplex PCR reads through MiXCR, one entry per CDR3 protein. The data hold 200,000 to 250,000 distinct CDR3 sequences, with roughly 18% observed a single time. This same sample was also taken into another study, of T cells in Graves' hyperthyroidism and ophthalmopathy.

The starting material was peripheral blood mononuclear cells (PBMCs), obtained at new diagnosis, from a patient treated with antithyroid drugs. Receptors originate from a woman younger than 45 with Graves disease. The CDR3 runs from the conserved cysteine through the conserved F or W. A D gene is named only where the DNA matches it firmly. Some rows have no size entry. The others give once, few or many, or a class for an expanded clone.

j_call v_call d_call clone_size cdr3_aa cdr3_nt
TRBJ1-6 TRBV12-3/TRBV12-4 . . CASSLVGVTPLHF TGTGCCAGCAGTTTAGTGGGCGTGACACCCCTCCACTTT
TRBJ1-1 TRBV2 TRBD1 . CASSGTGPQAFF TGTGCCAGCAGTGGGACAGGGCCCCAAGCTTTCTTT
TRBJ2-1 TRBV7-2 . many CASNGAREQFF TGTGCCAGCAATGGGGCGCGGGAGCAGTTCTTC
TRBJ2-1 TRBV6-1 . many CASSEVHGVNEQFF TGTGCCAGCAGTGAAGTTCATGGCGTAAATGAGCAGTTCTTC
TRBJ2-2 TRBV5-1 TRBD1 . CASSFGTGLTGELFF TGTGCCAGCAGCTTCGGGACAGGGCTCACCGGGGAGCTGTTTTTT
TRBJ2-7 TRBV18 . many CASSPSWGSYEQYF TGTGCCAGCTCACCCAGTTGGGGGAGCTACGAGCAGTACTTC
TRBJ1-5 TRBV6-1 . many CASRDGGSNQPQHF TGTGCCAGCAGGGACGGCGGTAGCAATCAGCCCCAGCATTTT
TRBJ2-2 TRBV5-4 TRBD1 many CASSLQGTTGELFF TGTGCCAGCAGTTTACAGGGGACCACCGGGGAGCTGTTTTTT
TRBJ1-1 TRBV6-5 TRBD1 many CASSYGGQGKTEAFF TGTGCCAGCAGTTACGGGGGACAGGGTAAAACTGAAGCTTTCTTT
TRBJ1-1 TRBV7-2 TRBD1 once CASSSWTGKNTEAFF TGTGCCAGCAGCTCATGGACAGGGAAGAACACTGAAGCTTTCTTT
TRBJ2-3 TRBV10-2 TRBD2 . CASSDKREGGTDTQYF TGCGCCAGCAGTGATAAGCGGGAGGGAGGCACAGATACGCAGTATTTT
TRBJ1-1 TRBV11-3 . . CASSRDQTGTEAFF TGTGCCAGCAGTCGAGACCAGACGGGCACTGAAGCTTTCTTT
TRBJ2-2 TRBV29-1 TRBD2 many CSVDAGVGAGELFF TGCAGCGTTGATGCGGGGGTTGGCGCCGGGGAGCTGTTTTTT
TRBJ1-4 TRBV6-1 . many CASSEKAANEKLFF TGTGCCAGCAGTGAAAAGGCAGCTAATGAAAAACTGTTTTTT
TRBJ1-1 TRBV27 . many CASSWGRGTDTEAFF TGTGCCAGCAGTTGGGGGAGGGGAACGGACACTGAAGCTTTCTTT
TRBJ2-1 TRBV24-1 . many CATANYNEQFF TGTGCCACCGCGAACTACAATGAGCAGTTCTTC
TRBJ2-2 TRBV20-1 . few CSARSLGSGHTGELFF TGCAGTGCTAGATCTCTGGGATCGGGTCACACCGGGGAGCTGTTTTTT
TRBJ2-3 TRBV5-5 TRBD1 many CASSLGTGDPTDTQYF TGTGCCAGCAGCTTGGGGACAGGGGATCCCACAGATACGCAGTATTTT
TRBJ2-7 TRBV6-1 . many CASRTRQELGYEQYF TGTGCCAGCAGAACTCGACAGGAACTAGGCTACGAGCAGTACTTC
TRBJ2-3 TRBV24-1 . many CATSVAAGTDTQYF TGTGCCACCAGTGTTGCGGCTGGCACAGATACGCAGTATTTT
TRBJ2-5 TRBV12-3/TRBV12-4 TRBD1 . CASSYPTGQETQYF TGTGCCAGCTCCTACCCGACAGGGCAAGAGACCCAGTACTTC
TRBJ1-2 TRBV4-2 . . CASSREPQGYGYTF TGTGCCAGCAGCCGAGAGCCACAGGGCTATGGCTACACCTTC
TRBJ1-5 TRBV6-1 TRBD1 many CASSEPGTGEGNQPQHF TGTGCCAGCAGTGAACCCGGGACAGGGGAAGGCAATCAGCCCCAGCATTTT
TRBJ2-5 TRBV2 TRBD1 many CASSVRGLYETQYF TGTGCCAGCAGTGTTAGGGGGCTATATGAGACCCAGTACTTC
TRBJ2-1 TRBV5-6 . many CASSPLGTNNEQFF TGTGCCAGCAGCCCCCTCGGGACCAACAATGAGCAGTTCTTC
TRBJ2-6 TRBV20-1 . few CSAPTSSGANILTF TGCAGTGCTCCTACGAGCTCTGGGGCCAACATCCTGACTTTC
TRBJ1-5 TRBV30 . . CAWSYQTVSNQPQHF TGTGCCTGGAGTTATCAGACGGTTAGCAATCAGCCCCAGCATTTT
TRBJ2-7 TRBV25-1 . many CASSPLGRTEQYF TGTGCCAGCAGTCCCCTGGGGAGGACCGAGCAGTACTTC
TRBJ2-3 TRBV19 TRBD2 many CASRYSSGFADTQYF TGTGCCAGTCGTTATTCTAGCGGGTTTGCAGATACGCAGTATTTT
TRBJ1-1 TRBV10-2 . many CASSGGAAEAFF TGCGCCAGCAGTGGGGGGGCCGCTGAAGCTTTCTTT
TRBJ1-2 TRBV28 . many CASSLPANNYGYTF TGTGCCAGCAGCCTCCCGGCCAATAACTATGGCTACACCTTC
TRBJ2-1 TRBV11-2 TRBD2 many CASSLAAGRGGHEQFF TGTGCCAGCAGCTTAGCGGCTGGGCGGGGGGGACATGAGCAGTTCTTC
TRBJ1-2 TRBV28 TRBD1 many CASRPPTGSNGYTF TGTGCCAGCAGGCCCCCGACAGGGTCGAATGGCTACACCTTC
TRBJ1-6 TRBV11-2 . many CASSPPSQGWNSPLHF TGTGCCAGCAGCCCGCCGTCGCAGGGGTGGAATTCACCCCTCCACTTT
TRBJ2-5 TRBV2 TRBD2 many CASSDWEGPIPETQYF TGTGCCAGCAGTGACTGGGAGGGGCCAATCCCAGAGACCCAGTACTTC
TRBJ2-5 TRBV19 . many CASSANRGGLQETQYF TGTGCCAGTAGTGCTAACCGAGGGGGACTCCAAGAGACCCAGTACTTC
TRBJ1-1 TRBV5-6 . many CASSPTGPANTEAFF TGTGCCAGCAGCCCCACGGGACCTGCGAACACTGAAGCTTTCTTT
TRBJ2-1 TRBV20-1 . many CSALRQGGLPNEQFF TGCAGTGCTCTTCGACAGGGAGGACTCCCCAATGAGCAGTTCTTC
TRBJ1-3 TRBV28 . many CASSFPSGELVFGNTIYF TGTGCCAGCAGTTTCCCCTCTGGTGAATTGGTTTTTGGAAACACCATATATTTT
TRBJ1-5 TRBV28 TRBD1 many CASTPGDRGQPQHF TGTGCCAGCACCCCGGGGGACAGGGGTCAGCCCCAGCATTTT
TRBJ1-2 TRBV10-2 TRBD1 many CASNPYRDSSNYGYTF TGCGCCAGCAATCCCTATAGGGACAGCTCTAACTATGGCTACACCTTC
TRBJ1-1 TRBV11-2 TRBD1 many CASRQGARTEAFF TGTGCCAGCCGTCAGGGGGCCCGTACTGAAGCTTTCTTT
TRBJ2-5 TRBV28 TRBD2 many CASSRLAGEETQYF TGTGCCAGCAGTCGACTAGCGGGGGAAGAGACCCAGTACTTC
TRBJ2-3 TRBV6-2/TRBV6-3 . many CASFSEESTDTQYF TGTGCCAGCTTCAGCGAGGAGAGCACAGATACGCAGTATTTT
TRBJ1-2 TRBV5-6 . few CASSFYSWGREGYTF TGTGCCAGCAGCTTCTATTCGTGGGGGCGTGAGGGCTACACCTTC
TRBJ1-2 TRBV7-9 TRBD1 many CASSSITFTGQGIHGYTF TGTGCCAGCAGCTCGATTACATTTACGGGACAGGGTATCCATGGCTACACCTTC
TRBJ1-5 TRBV20-1 . many CSARGGRDQPQHF TGCAGTGCTAGAGGCGGGCGTGATCAGCCCCAGCATTTT
TRBJ1-2 TRBV6-1 TRBD1 many CASSEAKGAPHF TGTGCCAGCAGTGAAGCGAAGGGGGCACCGCACTTC
TRBJ2-1 TRBV5-1 TRBD1 few CASSFGDRGYNEQFF TGCGCCAGCAGCTTCGGGGACAGGGGCTACAATGAGCAGTTCTTC
TRBJ2-7 TRBV2 . . CASRLEVWYEQYF TGTGCCAGCAGGCTAGAGGTTTGGTACGAGCAGTACTTC
TRBJ1-1 TRBV19 TRBD1 many CASSSQGAQNTEAFF TGTGCCAGTAGTTCTCAGGGGGCTCAGAACACTGAAGCTTTCTTT
TRBJ2-3 TRBV2 TRBD1 many CASTGTAASTDTQYF TGTGCCAGCACCGGGACAGCTGCTAGCACAGATACGCAGTATTTT
TRBJ2-5 TRBV13 . . CASSFRTDQETQYF TGTGCCAGCAGCTTCCGGACGGACCAAGAGACCCAGTACTTC
TRBJ1-2 TRBV6-1 TRBD1 many CASSARDRGYGYTF TGTGCCAGCAGTGCCCGGGACAGGGGATATGGCTACACCTTC
TRBJ2-7 TRBV27 . many CASSFKGGSGEQYF TGTGCCAGCAGTTTTAAAGGGGGGTCGGGCGAGCAGTACTTC
TRBJ2-3 TRBV2 . many CASSVRGTSTDTQYF TGTGCCAGCAGCGTTAGAGGAACTAGCACAGATACGCAGTATTTT
TRBJ2-7 TRBV6-5 . many CASSYAASSVTAYEQYF TGTGCCAGCAGTTACGCGGCTAGCAGCGTGACGGCCTACGAGCAGTACTTC